This T cell receptor beta chain was identified during a study of cytomegalovirus exposure and HLA in healthy donors. Overall study results and limits: Earlier analysis found most TCR beta V segments productive about 87% or about 30% of the time.

Primers for the PCR totalled 60 Vbeta and 13 Jbeta. Data came from immunoSEQ multiplex PCR; TCRdb stores just in-frame clones and leaves some out. The sample includes about 76,000 clones, roughly 70% of them seen just once. The germline V gene encodes CDR1 LGHNA and CDR2 YNFKEQ. Trimming took off 6 bases at V and 4 bases at J, with 15 bases between the two ends. The CDR3 has 15 amino acids. The sample holds a few counts of this clone. Antigen specificity is unknown. Sample: PBMCs. This TCR was recovered from a man in his sixties in good health and CMV-seropositive. The chain couples TRBV4-2 to TRBJ2-2; weak D call: TRBD1 (6 bases). This CDR3 is CASRPTGRGTGELFF. The CDR3 DNA reads as TGTGCCAGCAGGCCGACAGGTCGGGGCACCGGGGAGCTGTTTTTT.